Each of the 28 T cell receptor beta chains below was sequenced from the same sample in a study of blood T cells in healthy people across ages. A second about 7 to 11 cycle PCR used barcoded and J-beta primers. TCRdb reanalysed the 5' RACE reads using MiXCR and keeps one entry per CDR3 protein. This table holds roughly 1,700,000 distinct CDR3 sequences, 28% found once. Material for sequencing was blood. These TCRs come from a woman younger than 45 in good health.

This clonotype was observed a handful of times. V gene TRBV27 combines with J gene TRBJ2-3; perhaps TRBD2 as D (6 bases). CDR1 and CDR2 (germline): MNHEY, SMNVEV (reference sequence). Trimming shortened V by 5 bases and J by 5 bases, and 14 bases separated the two germline ends. The length of the CDR3 is 14 residues. As DNA, the CDR3 is TGTGCCAGCAGTCTAACTAAGGGAGGAGATACGCAGTATTTT. It codes for CASSLTKGGDTQYF.

The J gene is TRBJ1-2, the V gene TRBV10-3; 7 nucleotides agree with TRBD1. This CDR3 contains 16 residues. The junction had 8 bases not matched to a gene; V was cut back by 0 bases and J by 4 bases. The V gene's germline CDR1 is ENHRY and CDR2 SYGVKD. The CDR3 loop is CAISESGTAAAYGYTF. CDR3 nucleotide sequence: TGTGCCATCAGTGAGTCTGGGACAGCCGCCGCCTATGGCTACACCTTC.

This chain links TRBV20-1 with TRBJ2-5; 9 nucleotides agree with TRBD2. The assigned J gene may be wrong: the sequence end matches TRBJ2-7 better. The CDR3 consists of 14 residues. CDR1 is DFQATT and CDR2 is SNEGSKA in the germline V gene (reference sequence). The CDR3, as DNA: TGCAGTGCTAGAGGAGCGGGAGGAATCCCCGAGCAGTACTTC. Its protein product is CSARGAGGIPEQYF.

This clonotype was observed at least ten times. This chain joins TRBV28 and TRBJ2-7; 8 bases map to TRBD1. Trimming removed 5 bases from V and 4 bases from J; junction bases left unmatched: 7. This CDR3 comprises 14 residues. CDR1 is MDHEN and CDR2 is SYDVKM in the germline V gene. CDR3 protein: CASSRDRGRYEQYF. The CDR3 DNA reads as TGTGCCAGCAGTCGTGACAGGGGCAGGTACGAGCAGTACTTC.

Notes on this clonotype: An end of the junction does not agree with germline; a read error may underlie this. This sequence joins TRBV19 and TRBJ2-6, with a weak D call TRBD1 (5 bases). Germline CDR1 and CDR2: LNHDA and SQIVND (reference sequence). CDR3 length: 16 amino acids. CDR3 in amino acids: CASSIVQASGADVLTF. Here the CDR3 DNA reads TGTGCCAGTAGTATAGTGCAGGCCTCTGGGGCCGACGTCCTGACTTTC.

This rearrangement joins TRBV13 to TRBJ1-1; tentative D call: TRBD1 (6 bases). This CDR3 region has 15 residues. The V end was cut by 5 bases, the J end by 1 base, with 14 bases between. Germline V gene sequence: CDR1 PRHDT, CDR2 FYEKMQ (reference sequence). The CDR3 region is CASSTAGATNTEAFF. Written as DNA, the CDR3 is TGTGCCAGCAGCACGGCAGGGGCGACGAACACTGAAGCTTTCTTT. Combining the CDR3 with reference TRBV13 and TRBJ1-1 gives the whole variable domain AAGVIQSPRHLIKEKRETATLKCYPIPRHDTVYWYQQGPGQDPQFLISFYEKMQSDKGSIPDRFSAQQFSDYHSELNMSSLELGDSALYFCASSTAGATNTEAFFGQGTRLTVV.

This clonotype was counted between two and nine times. The chain carries TRBV12-3 or TRBV12-4 and TRBJ1-1; weak D call: TRBD1 (5 bases). V dropped 4 bases and J dropped 4 bases, with 16 bases sitting between them. This CDR3 contains 15 residues. CDR3 DNA: TGTGCCAGCAGTTGGGGGGGGGGACGGAGCACTGAAGCTTTCTTT. The encoded protein is CASSWGGGRSTEAFF.

The chain employs TRBV10-3 and TRBJ2-1; D gene ambiguous. Germline V gene lookup returns CDR1 ENHRY and CDR2 SYGVKD. The CDR3 is 16 residues long. V lost 3 bases, J lost 10 bases, and 22 bases lay in between. The chain's CDR3 is CAISDAETSASYEQFF. The CDR3 DNA follows: TGTGCCATCAGTGATGCCGAGACCTCTGCCTCCTACGAGCAGTTCTTC.

This clonotype came up a few times. V and J are TRBV9 and TRBJ1-6; D not certain. The CDR3 consists of 18 residues. Germline loops: CDR1 SGDLS, CDR2 YYNGEE. Deletions cut 4 bases from V and 0 bases from J, with 17 bases between. This CDR3 reads CASSLGPTTSSYNSPLHF. In DNA, the CDR3 is TGTGCCAGCAGCCTCGGCCCGACCACGAGCTCCTATAATTCACCCCTCCACTTT.

This clonotype came up a few times. V usage is TRBV24-1 and J usage is TRBJ2-1; 7 bases fit TRBD2. The V gene end was trimmed by 10 bases and the J gene end by 1 base; junction bases not matched to a gene: 6. The CDR3 is made up of 14 amino acids. CDR1 is KGHDR and CDR2 is SFDVKD in the germline V gene. The CDR3 bases are TGTGCCACATCCTGGGGGGGTTCCTACAATGAGCAGTTCTTC. Protein: CATSWGGSYNEQFF.

This chain links TRBV20-1 with TRBJ1-1; D is unclear. This CDR3 contains 13 residues. V lost 3 bases and J 2 bases, leaving 10 bases between the germline ends. From germline, CDR1 is DFQATT and CDR2 SNEGSKA (reference sequence). This CDR3 is CSARREANTEAFF. The CDR3 DNA reads as TGCAGTGCTAGGCGGGAGGCAAACACTGAAGCTTTCTTT.

In its sample, this clonotype was seen a few times. CDR3 in DNA: TGCGCCAGCAGCCAAGCCAGCGGTTACTACGAGCAGTACTTC. This codes for CASSQASGYYEQYF. V usage is TRBV4-3 and J usage is TRBJ2-7; tentative D call: TRBD2 (5 bases). The V end was cut by 1 base, the J end by 3 bases, with 10 bases between. Germline CDR1 LGHNA, CDR2 YSLEER. The CDR3 is 14 amino acids.

This clonotype was counted only a few times. The chain recombines TRBV7-2 with TRBJ2-1, with 11 bases matching TRBD2. The germline gives CDR1 SGHTA, CDR2 FQGNSA. V lost 1 base to trimming and J lost 7 bases; unmatched junction nucleotides: 9. This CDR3 region has 17 residues. The CDR3 spells CASSLVWLAGGKNEQFF. For the CDR3, the DNA is TGTGCCAGCAGCTTAGTATGGCTAGCGGGAGGTAAAAATGAGCAGTTCTTC. The entire variable domain, with the rest obtained from reference TRBV7-2 and TRBJ2-1, is as follows: GAGVSQSPSNKVTEKGKDVELRCDPISGHTALYWYRQSLGQGLEFLIYFQGNSAPDKSGLPSDRFSAERTGGSVSTLTIQRTQQEDSAVYLCASSLVWLAGGKNEQFFGPGTRLTVL.

This clonotype was counted only a few times. The chain joins TRBV20-1 to TRBJ1-1, with D uncertain. CDR3 size: 14 residues. The germline CDR1 and CDR2 sequences are DFQATT and SNEGSKA (reference sequence). The V and J ends lost 5 bases and 0 bases respectively, with 13 bases between them. The CDR3 spells CSARGSLMNTEAFF. DNA of the CDR3: TGCAGTGCTCGGGGTTCTCTTATGAACACTGAAGCTTTCTTT.

In this sample, this clonotype turned up a few times. This chain connects TRBV14 to TRBJ2-7; D may correspond to TRBD1 or TRBD2 (5 bases each). The V gene lost 1 base and the J gene lost 0 bases, with 10 bases spanning the gap. The CDR3 totals 15 residues. Germline CDR1 is SGHDN and CDR2 is FVKESK. The CDR3 DNA follows: TGTGCCAGCAGCCAAGTCGGGGCGACCTCCTACGAGCAGTACTTC. Translation: CASSQVGATSYEQYF.

The chain has TRBV20-1 and TRBJ2-5, with TRBD2 as a possible D gene (5 bases). This CDR3 has 11 residues. Germline V CDR1 and CDR2: DFQATT, SNEGSKA (reference sequence). V dropped 7 bases and J dropped 4 bases, with 10 bases sitting between them. CDR3 loop: CSGRQIETQYF. The CDR3 nucleotides read TGCAGTGGGAGGCAGATAGAGACCCAGTACTTC.

This clonotype was seen a few times. Here the CDR3 DNA reads TGTGCCAGCAGTTCACAGGGGAAGGGCTACACCTTC. The encoded protein is CASSSQGKGYTF. The rearrangement uses TRBV28 and TRBJ1-2; 7 nucleotides agree with TRBD1. The CDR3 has 12 residues. The V segment lost 4 bases and the J segment 8 bases; nucleotides outside the gene matches: 4. In germline, CDR1 is MDHEN, CDR2 SYDVKM.

Only a few counts were recorded for this clonotype. V usage is TRBV12-3 or TRBV12-4 and J usage is TRBJ2-5; no reliable D call. CDR3 length: 15 amino acids. The V and J ends lost 2 bases and 2 bases respectively, with 12 bases between them. CDR3 sequence: CASSLKPAEQETQYF. The CDR3 nucleotides are TGTGCCAGCAGTTTAAAGCCGGCGGAACAAGAGACCCAGTACTTC.

This clonotype was counted many times. The V gene is TRBV29-1, the J gene TRBJ1-2; D gene ambiguous. Trimming shortened V by 7 bases and J by 0 bases, and 9 bases separated the two germline ends. The CDR3 contains 12 residues. CDR1 SQVTM and CDR2 ANQGSEA come from the germline V gene. The CDR3: CSAVVANYGYTF. Written as DNA, the CDR3 is TGCAGCGCCGTAGTTGCTAACTATGGCTACACCTTC.

The chain is built from TRBV18 and TRBJ1-1; D might be TRBD1 (5 bases). This CDR3 has 16 amino acids. V shed 3 bases and J shed 1 base, with 15 bases lying between them. CDR1 is KGHSH and CDR2 is LQKENI in the germline V gene. CDR3 amino acids: CASSPNDRLKNTEAFF. The CDR3 nucleotides read TGTGCCAGCTCACCCAACGACAGACTCAAGAACACTGAAGCTTTCTTT.

This clonotype came up many times. Here the CDR3 reads CASSLLLSLGFTEAFF. In nucleotides, the CDR3 is TGCGCCAGCAGCTTGCTATTAAGCTTGGGGTTCACTGAAGCTTTCTTT. The rearrangement joins TRBV5-1 to TRBJ1-1; no clear D. The CDR3 is made up of 16 amino acids. The V end lost 1 base, the J end lost 4 bases, and 17 bases lay between the germline ends. Germline CDR1 reads SGHRS; CDR2 reads YFSETQ.

In its sample, this clonotype was seen many times. This rearrangement joins TRBV29-1 to TRBJ1-2; D not certain. There are 12 residues in the CDR3. With 7 bases removed from V and 2 bases from J, the gap between germline ends came to 11 bases. Germline CDR1 is SQVTM and CDR2 is ANQGSEA. In DNA, the CDR3 is TGCAGCGCCGAGGAGAGCAACTATGGCTACACCTTC. Translating it yields CSAEESNYGYTF.

The sample holds a few counts of this clonotype. This rearrangement joins TRBV12-3 or TRBV12-4 to TRBJ1-2, with a possible D match to TRBD1 (6 bases). V was cut by 4 bases and J by 6 bases, with 12 bases left in between. There are 13 residues in the CDR3. The CDR3 region is CASSWGTLDGYTF. As DNA, the CDR3 is TGTGCCAGCAGTTGGGGGACATTAGATGGCTACACCTTC.

This CDR3 is CASSFRFGYTF. The CDR3 coding sequence is TGTGCCAGCAGTTTTAGATTCGGCTACACCTTC. The V call is TRBV12-3 or TRBV12-4, the J call TRBJ1-2; D gene ambiguous. Trimming took off 3 bases at V and 8 bases at J, with 7 bases between the two ends. This CDR3 has 11 residues.

The chain recombines TRBV7-2 with TRBJ2-1, with D tentatively TRBD1 (5 bases). Germline CDR1 SGHTA, CDR2 FQGNSA. The CDR3 is 17 residues long. V lost 0 bases and J 3 bases, leaving 15 bases between the germline ends. CDR3 in DNA: TGTGCCAGCAGCTTAGCCCTGGCGAAGGGGTTCTACAATGAGCAGTTCTTC. This encodes CASSLALAKGFYNEQFF.

Only a few counts were recorded for this clonotype. The V call is TRBV12-3 or TRBV12-4, the J call TRBJ2-1; possibly TRBD1 for D (5 bases). Trimming pared 2 bases from V and 0 bases from J, leaving 8 bases between. This CDR3 is built from 15 residues. The DNA of the CDR3 is TGTGCCAGCAGTTTACAGGGTACCTCCTACAATGAGCAGTTCTTC. Amino acid sequence: CASSLQGTSYNEQFF.

The J gene is TRBJ2-7, the V gene TRBV20-1, with D perhaps TRBD1 (5 bases). The V end lost 1 base, the J end lost 0 bases, and 19 bases lay between the germline ends. Per the germline V gene, CDR1 is DFQATT and CDR2 is SNEGSKA (reference sequence). This CDR3 contains 17 residues. The CDR3 coding sequence is TGCAGTGCTAGAGGAGCCGGAGCCAGACAGAGCTCCTACGAGCAGTACTTC. Translating it yields CSARGAGARQSSYEQYF.

This clonotype turned up a few times. The genes are TRBV6-1 and TRBJ1-5; weak D call: TRBD1 (5 bases). This CDR3 is built from 15 residues. The germline V gene encodes CDR1 MNHNS and CDR2 SASEGT. V shed 3 bases and J shed 1 base, with 10 bases lying between them. CDR3 residues: CASSEFGGSNQPQHF. As DNA, the CDR3 is TGTGCCAGCAGTGAGTTCGGGGGGAGCAATCAGCCCCAGCATTTT.